This T cell receptor beta chain was recovered during a study of T cells after yellow fever vaccination. J gave up 5 bases and V 7 bases, and 12 bases lay outside the gene matches. CDR1 is SGHTA and CDR2 is FQGNSA in the germline V gene. This CDR3 spans 16 amino acids. Ten or more counts support this clonotype. Its antigen is not identified. Study observations and caveats: Post-booster repertoires again held most primary-vaccination clones (about 96% CD4, roughly 89% CD8). Weaker, the secondary response had a peak occurring faster, on day 5 versus 15. Among all clonotypes, a small share was observed in both CD4 and CD8 compartments.

By 5'RACE template switching, TCR cDNA was produced, with a universal primer site and UMIs added in the process. TCRdb analysed the 5' RACE reads with MiXCR anew, one entry per CDR3 protein. The sample gives some 400,000 distinct CDR3 sequences, about 6% of which show up once; 15% is in the top ten. Material: PBMCs, obtained 5 days after the yellow fever booster vaccination. This sequence was found in a man aged 30 to 45 who received the YFV17D yellow fever vaccine. The gene calls are TRBV7-2 and TRBJ2-1, with 9 bases that match TRBD1. CDR3 DNA: TGTGCCAGCACTCCTACTTCCGGGACAGGGCACAATGAGCAGTTCTTC. It encodes CASTPTSGTGHNEQFF.